This note documents a single T cell receptor beta chain sequence. This record comes from a study of T cell responses to AZD1222 COVID-19 vaccine. Sequenced by immunoSEQ multiplex PCR; TCRdb stores in-frame clones only, minus some. The sample lists around 70,000 clones, about 88% occurring once. The CDR3 contains 14 residues. Looked up from germline, CDR1 is LNHDA and CDR2 is SQIVND (reference sequence). V lost 3 bases, J lost 1 base, and 10 bases lay in between. This clonotype was obtained from an adult who received the MenACWY meningococcal vaccine as a control. The chain links TRBV19 to TRBJ2-7; D is uncertain. The sample in question was peripheral blood, obtained 28 days after the second dose of the MenACWY control vaccine. The CDR3 coding sequence is TGTGCCAGTAGTATTCATGGAGTTTCCTACGAGCAGTACTTC. Protein product: CASSIHGVSYEQYF.